This TCR beta chain is from a study of blood T cell repertoires in COVID-19. Background on the study: Italy, Spain and the United States were the sources of the convalescent and acute COVID-19 samples. The analysed material was cDNA or gDNA that came from T cells, B-cell-depleted T cells, or PBMCs.

CDR3 length: 15 residues. With 6 bases clipped from V and 1 base from J, the junction kept 4 bases outside the gene matches. Germline-derived CDR1 and CDR2 are MGHDK and SYGVNS. Study processing details: Counts of nucleated cells, estimated from reference gene primer amplification, were obtained. Clones were read by immunoSEQ multiplex PCR, and TCRdb kept only the in-frame ones, dropping some. The DNA gave D and trimming, while V, J and clone size come from that table. The repertoire holds about 130,000 clones, with around 87% as singletons. The chain employs TRBV25-1 and TRBJ1-3, with TRBD1 matching 9 bases. The sample was peripheral blood. The clonotype comes from a woman aged 60-75 years with acute or convalescent COVID-19. The CDR3 reads CASREQGASGNTIYF. The CDR3 bases are TGTGCCAGCAGGGAACAGGGGGCATCTGGAAACACCATATATTTT.